The sequence of this T cell receptor beta chain was determined in a study of T cells expressing NK-cell markers. Germline-derived CDR1 and CDR2 are SGHRS and YFSETQ. The CDR3 consists of 16 residues. TCRdb re-called the 5' RACE reads, yielding one record per CDR3 amino acid sequence without DNA. The sample has roughly 160,000 distinct CDR3 sequences. Concerning this clonotype: What it recognizes is unknown.

Whole-study findings and limits: CD8+ T cells in over 5 donors included dominant NKG2C+ clonotypes at 1.0-7.0%. In several donors, these clonotypes also led the CD3+CD56-NKG2C+ fraction. There remained a lack of clarity about HCMV specificity of expanded NKG2C+ T cell clones.

The chain is built from TRBV5-1 and TRBJ2-3; no DNA is available, so the TRBD1 call from TCRdb remains unchecked. The sample comprised blood T cells: a sorted CD56 or NKG2C T cell subset, CD4+ or CD8+ T cells, or bulk PBMC T cells (not recorded which). The sequence derives from a man aged 18 to 70 in good health. The CDR3 region is CASSFPGQGGTDTQYF.